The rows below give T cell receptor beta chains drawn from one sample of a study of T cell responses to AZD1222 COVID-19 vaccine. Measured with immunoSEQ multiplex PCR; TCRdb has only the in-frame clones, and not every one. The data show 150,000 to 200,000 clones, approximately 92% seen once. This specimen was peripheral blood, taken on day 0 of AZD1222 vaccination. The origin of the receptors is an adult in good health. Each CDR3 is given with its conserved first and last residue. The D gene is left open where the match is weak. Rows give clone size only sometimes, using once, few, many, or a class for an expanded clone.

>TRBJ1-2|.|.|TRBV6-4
CASSDSRQGRGYTF
TGTGCCAGCAGTGACTCGCGCCAGGGTCGTGGCTACACCTTC
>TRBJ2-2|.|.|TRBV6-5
CASERRTGELFF
TGTGCCAGTGAGAGGCGGACCGGGGAGCTGTTTTTT
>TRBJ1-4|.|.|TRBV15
CATSRDRSQAEKLFF
TGTGCCACCAGCAGAGATCGGAGCCAGGCCGAAAAACTGTTTTTT
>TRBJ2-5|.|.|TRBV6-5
CASTRVGGETQYF
TGTGCCAGCACCAGGGTGGGTGGGGAGACCCAGTACTTC
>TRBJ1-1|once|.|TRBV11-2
CASSFKGAGGVHTEAFF
TGTGCCAGCAGCTTTAAAGGCGCCGGGGGGGTCCACACTGAAGCTTTCTTT
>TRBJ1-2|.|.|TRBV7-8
CASSSGRFYGYTF
TGTGCCAGCAGCTCCGGACGCTTTTATGGCTACACCTTC
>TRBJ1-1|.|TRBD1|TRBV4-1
CASSFRQGLDTEAFF
TGCGCCAGCAGCTTCAGACAGGGGCTGGACACTGAAGCTTTCTTT
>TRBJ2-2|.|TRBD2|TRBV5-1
CASSAGLANTGELFF
TGCGCCAGCAGCGCGGGACTAGCGAACACCGGGGAGCTGTTTTTT
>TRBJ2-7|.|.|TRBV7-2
CASSSKGLNTYEQYF
TGTGCCAGCAGCTCTAAGGGGTTGAATACCTACGAGCAGTACTTC
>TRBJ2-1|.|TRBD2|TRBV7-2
CASSAPGLAGDEQFF
TGTGCCAGCAGCGCCCCGGGACTAGCGGGCGATGAGCAGTTCTTC
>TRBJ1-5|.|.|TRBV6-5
CASRLTGSQPQHF
TGTGCCAGCAGATTAACAGGGTCTCAGCCCCAGCATTTT
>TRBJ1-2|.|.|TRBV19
CAASSRGSANYGYTF
TGTGCCGCCTCCAGCCGGGGGTCGGCTAACTATGGCTACACCTTC
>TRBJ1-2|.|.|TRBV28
CASSPGGRPANYGYTF
TGTGCCAGCAGCCCTGGGGGCAGGCCAGCTAACTATGGCTACACCTTC
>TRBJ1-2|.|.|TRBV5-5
CASSLSLGGNYGYTF
TGTGCCAGCAGCTTATCACTCGGAGGTAACTATGGCTACACCTTC
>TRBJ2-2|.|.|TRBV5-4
CASSLRAGTGELFF
TGTGCCAGCAGCTTGAGAGCGGGCACCGGGGAGCTGTTTTTT
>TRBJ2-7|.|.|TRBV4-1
CASSQDLWGTNYEQYF
TGCGCCAGCAGCCAAGATCTTTGGGGGACAAACTACGAGCAGTACTTC
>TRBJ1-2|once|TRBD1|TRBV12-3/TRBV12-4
CASTDRGPRGYTF
TGTGCCAGCACCGACAGGGGGCCTCGGGGCTACACCTTC
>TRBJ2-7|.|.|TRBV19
CASSPEGGYEQYF
TGTGCCAGTAGTCCGGAGGGGGGCTACGAGCAGTACTTC
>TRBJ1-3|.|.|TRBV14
CASTGSLFSGNTIYF
TGTGCCAGCACGGGAAGTCTCTTCTCTGGAAACACCATATATTTT
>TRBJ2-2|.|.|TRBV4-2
CASSQGDRELFF
TGTGCCAGCAGCCAAGGGGATCGGGAGCTGTTTTTT
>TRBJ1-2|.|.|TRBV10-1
CASSESGNYGYTF
TGCGCCAGCAGTGAGAGCGGGAACTATGGCTACACCTTC
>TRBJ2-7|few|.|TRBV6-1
CASSEAHQPRVREQYF
TGTGCCAGCAGTGAAGCGCACCAGCCTCGGGTCCGCGAGCAGTACTTC
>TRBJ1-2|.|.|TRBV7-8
CASSLEEVTRQYGYTF
TGTGCCAGCAGCTTAGAAGAGGTGACACGGCAGTATGGCTACACCTTC
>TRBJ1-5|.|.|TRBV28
CASSFQAANQPQHF
TGTGCCAGCAGTTTTCAGGCCGCCAATCAGCCCCAGCATTTT
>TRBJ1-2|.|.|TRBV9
CASSGTTGSYGYTF
TGTGCCAGCAGCGGGACGACAGGATCCTATGGCTACACCTTC
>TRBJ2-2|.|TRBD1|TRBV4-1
CASRPRDRGNGELFF
TGCGCCAGCCGCCCCCGGGACAGGGGAAACGGGGAGCTGTTTTTT
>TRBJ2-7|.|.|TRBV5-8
CASSLEGYEQYF
TGTGCCAGCAGCTTGGAAGGGTACGAGCAGTACTTC
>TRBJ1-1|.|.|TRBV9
CASSVQGLGNTEAFF
TGTGCCAGCAGCGTCCAGGGGTTGGGGAACACTGAAGCTTTCTTT
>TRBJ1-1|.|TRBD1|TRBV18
CASSPGTVNTEAFF
TGTGCCAGCTCACCCGGGACAGTGAACACTGAAGCTTTCTTT
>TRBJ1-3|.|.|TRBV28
CASSLPRGTGNTIYF
TGTGCCAGCAGTTTACCCAGGGGAACTGGAAACACCATATATTTT
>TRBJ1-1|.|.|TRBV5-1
CASSLGTLNTEAFF
TGCGCCAGCAGCTTGGGCACGCTGAACACTGAAGCTTTCTTT
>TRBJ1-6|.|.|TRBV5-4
CASSLDGRGWSPLHF
TGTGCCAGCAGCTTGGACGGCAGGGGCTGGTCACCCCTCCACTTT
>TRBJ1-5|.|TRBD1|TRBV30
CAWSVPGTGNQPQHF
TGTGCCTGGAGTGTACCCGGGACAGGGAATCAGCCCCAGCATTTT
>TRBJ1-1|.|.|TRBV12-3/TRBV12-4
CASTSMNTEAFF
TGTGCCAGCACCTCTATGAACACTGAAGCTTTCTTT
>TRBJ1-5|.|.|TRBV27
CASSFSENQPQHF
TGTGCCAGCAGTTTTAGTGAGAATCAGCCCCAGCATTTT
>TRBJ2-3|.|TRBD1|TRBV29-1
CSVEKGAGDTQYF
TGCAGCGTTGAAAAGGGGGCGGGTGATACGCAGTATTTT
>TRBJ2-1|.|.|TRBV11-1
CASSSWDSQAYNEQFF
TGTGCCAGCAGCTCATGGGACTCCCAAGCCTACAATGAGCAGTTCTTC
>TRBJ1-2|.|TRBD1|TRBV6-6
CASSDPGQGFYGYTF
TGTGCCAGCAGTGATCCGGGACAGGGTTTCTATGGCTACACCTTC
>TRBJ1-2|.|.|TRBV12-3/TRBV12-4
CASTRAPGGYTF
TGTGCCAGCACCCGGGCCCCCGGTGGCTACACCTTC
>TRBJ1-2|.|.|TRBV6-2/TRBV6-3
CASSWGANYGYTF
TGTGCCAGCAGTTGGGGGGCTAACTATGGCTACACCTTC
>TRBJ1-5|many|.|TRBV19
CASSPQKTGNQPQHF
TGTGCCAGTAGTCCCCAGAAGACTGGGAATCAGCCCCAGCATTTT
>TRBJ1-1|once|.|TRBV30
CAGGRVGIEAFF
TGTGCCGGGGGCCGGGTTGGAATCGAAGCTTTCTTT
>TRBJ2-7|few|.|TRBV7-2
CASSYTGLTYEQYF
TGTGCCAGCAGTTATACAGGATTAACCTACGAGCAGTACTTC
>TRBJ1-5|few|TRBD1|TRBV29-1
CSVAPGGNQPQHF
TGCAGCGTCGCGCCAGGGGGGAACCAGCCCCAGCATTTT
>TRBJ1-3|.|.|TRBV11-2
CASSSIRSSGNTIYF
TGTGCCAGCAGCTCAATCCGTTCGTCTGGAAACACCATATATTTT
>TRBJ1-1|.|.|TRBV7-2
CASSLFGGTEAFF
TGTGCCAGCAGCTTATTTGGGGGCACTGAAGCTTTCTTT
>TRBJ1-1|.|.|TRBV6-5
CASGWEPPEAFF
TGTGCCAGCGGGTGGGAACCTCCTGAAGCTTTCTTT
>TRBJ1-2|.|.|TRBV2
CASSGTAYGYTF
TGTGCCAGCAGTGGGACAGCCTATGGCTACACCTTC
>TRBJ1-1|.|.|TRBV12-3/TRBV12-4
CASSLGRTEAFF
TGTGCCAGCAGTTTAGGACGCACTGAAGCTTTCTTT
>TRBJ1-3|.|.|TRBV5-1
CASSFSAGFSGLSGNTIYF
TGCGCCAGCAGCTTTTCGGCAGGGTTCAGCGGCCTCTCTGGAAACACCATATATTTT
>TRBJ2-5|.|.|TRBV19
CASSINGGTTYQETQYF
TGTGCCAGTAGTATAAACGGGGGGACAACATACCAAGAGACCCAGTACTTC
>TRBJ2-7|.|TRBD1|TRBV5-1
CASSLLWDRGGEQYF
TGCGCCAGCAGCTTACTATGGGACAGGGGTGGCGAGCAGTACTTC
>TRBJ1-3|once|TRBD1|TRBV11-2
CASSPGQGGFWKGTIYF
TGTGCCAGCAGCCCAGGACAGGGGGGCTTCTGGAAAGGCACCATATATTTT
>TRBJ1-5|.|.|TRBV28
CAIHPGVNQPQHF
TGTGCCATCCACCCAGGGGTCAATCAGCCCCAGCATTTT
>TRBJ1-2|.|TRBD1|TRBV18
CASSPLGTGVVRDGYTF
TGTGCCAGCTCACCACTCGGGACAGGGGTCGTAAGAGATGGCTACACCTTC